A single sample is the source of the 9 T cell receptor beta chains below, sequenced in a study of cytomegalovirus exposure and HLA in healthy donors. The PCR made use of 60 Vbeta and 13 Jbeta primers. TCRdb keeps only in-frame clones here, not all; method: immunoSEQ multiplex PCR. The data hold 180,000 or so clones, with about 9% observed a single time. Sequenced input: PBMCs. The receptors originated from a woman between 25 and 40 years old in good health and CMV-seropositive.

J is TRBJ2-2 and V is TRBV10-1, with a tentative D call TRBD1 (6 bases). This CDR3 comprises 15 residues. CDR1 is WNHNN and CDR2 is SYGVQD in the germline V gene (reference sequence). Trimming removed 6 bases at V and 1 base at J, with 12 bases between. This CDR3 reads CASREDRKNTGELFF. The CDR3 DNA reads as TGCGCCAGCAGGGAGGACAGAAAGAACACCGGGGAGCTGTTTTTT.

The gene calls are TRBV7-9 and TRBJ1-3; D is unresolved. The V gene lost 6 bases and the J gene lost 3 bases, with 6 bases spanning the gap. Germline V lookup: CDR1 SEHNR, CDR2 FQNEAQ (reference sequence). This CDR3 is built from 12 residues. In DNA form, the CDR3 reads TGTGCCAGCAGTCCTATTGGAAACACCATATATTTT. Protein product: CASSPIGNTIYF.

CDR3 loop: CASSLGPGQGTEQYF. The CDR3 DNA sequence: TGTGCCAGCAGCTTGGGACCGGGACAGGGGACCGAGCAGTACTTC. V and J are TRBV5-6 and TRBJ2-7, with 10 bases that match TRBD1. The germline V gene has CDR1 SGHDT and CDR2 YYEEEE. This CDR3 is 15 amino acids long. V gave up 0 bases and J gave up 6 bases; unmatched junction bases: 6.

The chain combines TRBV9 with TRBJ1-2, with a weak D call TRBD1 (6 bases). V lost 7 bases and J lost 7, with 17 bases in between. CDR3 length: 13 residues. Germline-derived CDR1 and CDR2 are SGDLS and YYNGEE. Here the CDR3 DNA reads TGTGCCAGCTCTCTGGGGGGGGCCGGTGGCTACACCTTC. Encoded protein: CASSLGGAGGYTF. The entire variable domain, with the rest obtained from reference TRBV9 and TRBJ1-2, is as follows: DSGVTQTPKHLITATGQRVTLRCSPRSGDLSVYWYQQSLDQGLQFLIQYYNGEERAKGNILERFSAQQFPDLHSELNLSSLELGDSALYFCASSLGGAGGYTFGSGTRLTVV.

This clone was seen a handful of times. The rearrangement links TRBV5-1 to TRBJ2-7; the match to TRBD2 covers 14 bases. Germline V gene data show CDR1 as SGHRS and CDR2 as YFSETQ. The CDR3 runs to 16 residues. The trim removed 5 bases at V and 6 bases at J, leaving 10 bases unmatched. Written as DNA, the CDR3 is TGCGCCAGCAGACCCGGACTAGCGGGAGGATGGAGCGAGCAGTACTTC. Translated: CASRPGLAGGWSEQYF. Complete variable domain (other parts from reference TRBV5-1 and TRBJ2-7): KAGVTQTPRYLIKTRGQQVTLSCSPISGHRSVSWYQQTPGQGLQFLFEYFSETQRNKGNFPGRFSGRQFSNSRSEMNVSTLELGDSALYLCASRPGLAGGWSEQYFGPGTRLTVT.

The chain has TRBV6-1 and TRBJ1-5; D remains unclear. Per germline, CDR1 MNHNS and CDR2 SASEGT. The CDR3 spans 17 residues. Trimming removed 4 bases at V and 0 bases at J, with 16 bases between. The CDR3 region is CASSGAGGFYSNQPQHF. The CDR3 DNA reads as TGTGCCAGCAGTGGAGCTGGCGGCTTCTATAGCAATCAGCCCCAGCATTTT.

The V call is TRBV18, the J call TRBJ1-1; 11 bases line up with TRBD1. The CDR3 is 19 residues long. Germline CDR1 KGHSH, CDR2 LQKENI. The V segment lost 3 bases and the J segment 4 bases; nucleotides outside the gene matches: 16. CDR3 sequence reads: CASSPHRDRGEVWSTEAFF. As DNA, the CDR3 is TGTGCCAGCTCACCCCACCGGGACAGGGGGGAGGTATGGAGCACTGAAGCTTTCTTT.

Written as DNA, the CDR3 is TGTGCCAGCGGACGACAGGGGAACACTGAAGCTTTCTTT. It translates to CASGRQGNTEAFF. The chain recombines TRBV2 with TRBJ1-1; TRBD1 matches at 7 bases. Germline CDR1 is SNHLY and CDR2 is FYNNEI. The length of the CDR3 is 13 residues. The V gene end was trimmed by 8 bases and the J gene end by 1 base; junction bases not matched to a gene: 4.

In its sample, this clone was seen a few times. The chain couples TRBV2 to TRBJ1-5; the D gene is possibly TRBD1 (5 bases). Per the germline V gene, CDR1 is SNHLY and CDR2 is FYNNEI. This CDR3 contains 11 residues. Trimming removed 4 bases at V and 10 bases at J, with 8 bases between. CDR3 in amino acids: CASSAQGPQHF. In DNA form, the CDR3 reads TGTGCCAGCAGTGCCCAGGGACCCCAGCATTTT.